Presented here are 20 T cell receptor beta chains from one specimen sequenced in a study of HIV-infected children after antiretroviral therapy interruption. A 3' RACE protocol on RNA, with unique molecular identifiers, produced the TCR library. Via MiXCR, TCRdb re-called the 3' RACE reads, giving one row per CDR3 protein. The sample holds about 4,000 distinct CDR3 sequences, more than 4% seen once. Described treatment: PENTA 11 planned treatment interruption arm or continuous ART arm. The starting material was CD45RO+ CD8+ T cells from PBMCs, pooled from several time points, obtained from a donor given antiretroviral therapy, either interrupted or continuous. The subset: memory CD8+ CD45RO+ CD45RA- T cells. These receptors were obtained from a pool of human donors with HIV.

This clonotype was seen a few times. The chain's CDR3 is CASSLTSAGGYTF. DNA of the CDR3: TGTGCCAGCAGTCTGACTAGTGCGGGTGGCTACACCTTC. The chain recombines TRBV27 with TRBJ1-2, with D unresolved. CDR3 size: 13 residues. V was shortened by 5 bases and J by 7 bases, with 14 bases between the two germline ends. Germline CDR1 MNHEY, CDR2 SMNVEV (reference sequence).

This clonotype is classed as medium-sized. The chain joins TRBV24-1 to TRBJ2-1, with D possibly called TRBD1 or TRBD2 (5 bases each). Between the trimmed V and J ends, which lost 1 base and 2 bases, there was a span of 11 bases. The CDR3 is made up of 16 amino acids. The germline CDR1 and CDR2 sequences are KGHDR and SFDVKD. CDR3 residues: CATSDFRDGTYNEQFF. CDR3 nucleotides: TGTGCCACCAGTGATTTTAGGGACGGTACCTACAATGAGCAGTTCTTC.

This clonotype was recorded many times. The CDR3 protein is CAWEPGLNQPQHF. The CDR3 coding sequence is TGTGCCTGGGAACCGGGACTTAATCAGCCCCAGCATTTT. The chain joins TRBV30 to TRBJ1-5, with TRBD1 as a possible D gene (5 bases). Germline CDR1 and CDR2: GTSNPN and SVGIG (reference sequence). The CDR3 sequence is 13 residues long. V lost 5 bases, J lost 4 bases, and 12 bases lay in between.

Within the sample, this clonotype is large. The chain joins TRBV28 to TRBJ1-5; D not certain. V dropped 5 bases and J dropped 3 bases, with 11 bases sitting between them. From germline, CDR1 is MDHEN and CDR2 SYDVKM. This CDR3 region has 14 residues. The CDR3 loop reads CASSTLTSNQPQHF. The CDR3 DNA is TGTGCCAGCAGTACCTTGACCTCCAATCAGCCCCAGCATTTT.

This clonotype was counted ten times or more. The chain joins TRBV30 to TRBJ2-1; weak D call: TRBD2 (6 bases). The germline CDR1 and CDR2 sequences are GTSNPN and SVGIG (reference sequence). V dropped 3 bases and J dropped 5 bases, with 14 bases sitting between them. The CDR3 is made up of 14 amino acids. The CDR3 loop reads CAWREGPGNNEQFF. DNA for the CDR3: TGTGCCTGGAGGGAGGGGCCAGGGAACAATGAGCAGTTCTTC.

Judged by abundance, this clonotype is medium-sized (0.01 to 0.1%). The CDR3: CASSPYAGGVNYGYTF. CDR3 nucleotides: TGTGCCAGCAGCCCCTATGCAGGGGGCGTGAACTATGGCTACACCTTC. The chain has TRBV9 and TRBJ1-2; 8 nucleotides match TRBD1. Unmatched junction bases numbered 10, after V lost 4 bases and J lost 2 bases. The CDR3 contains 16 residues. Germline CDR1 and CDR2: SGDLS and YYNGEE. Supplemented by reference TRBV9 and TRBJ1-2, the full variable domain reads DSGVTQTPKHLITATGQRVTLRCSPRSGDLSVYWYQQSLDQGLQFLIQYYNGEERAKGNILERFSAQQFPDLHSELNLSSLELGDSALYFCASSPYAGGVNYGYTFGSGTRLTVV.

In its sample, this clonotype was seen many times. The rearrangement uses TRBV6-2 or TRBV6-3 and TRBJ2-7; 7 positions agree with TRBD2. This CDR3 is 14 amino acids long. Losses at the gene ends were 6 bases for V and 3 bases for J; bases not matched to a gene: 8. The germline V gene has CDR1 MNHEY and CDR2 SVGEGT. The CDR3 DNA reads TGTGCCAGCAGCCATCCTAGCGGCCTCTACGAGCAGTACTTC. This codes for CASSHPSGLYEQYF.

Many counts were recorded for this clonotype. The gene calls are TRBV4-1 and TRBJ1-2; no definite D call. The CDR3 is 15 residues long. CDR1 is MGHRA and CDR2 is YSYEKL in the germline V gene. V gave up 3 bases and J gave up 2 bases, with 13 bases separating them. CDR3 DNA: TGCGCCAGCAGCCAGACCCTATTGGGGAACTATGGCTACACCTTC. Amino acid sequence: CASSQTLLGNYGYTF.

This clonotype is classed as medium-sized. This chain uses TRBV12-3 or TRBV12-4 with TRBJ2-4; 7 positions agree with TRBD1. V shed 7 bases and J 6 bases; nucleotides not matched to a gene: 9. This CDR3 region has 14 residues. For the CDR3, the DNA is TGTGCCAGCAACTCTGACAGGGCCGGAAACATTCAGTACTTC. Encoded protein: CASNSDRAGNIQYF.

A few counts support this clonotype. Written as DNA, the CDR3 is TGTGCCAGCAGCTGGGGACGGAACACTGAAGCTTTCTTT. Its translation is CASSWGRNTEAFF. This chain joins TRBV5-6 and TRBJ1-1; tentative D call: TRBD1 (5 bases). V was cut by 3 bases and J by 1 base, with 7 bases left in between. The germline CDR1 and CDR2 sequences are SGHDT and YYEEEE. This CDR3 has 13 amino acids.

This clonotype has ten or more counts. The chain joins TRBV6-2 or TRBV6-3 to TRBJ2-5, with 16 bases aligning to TRBD2. Germline V CDR1 and CDR2: MNHEY, SVGEGT. V shed 7 bases, J shed 1 base, and the junction held 9 bases outside the gene matches. The CDR3 consists of 18 residues. CDR3 loop: CASIPPGLAGGPQETQYF. In DNA form, the CDR3 reads TGTGCCAGCATCCCTCCGGGACTAGCGGGGGGGCCCCAAGAGACCCAGTACTTC.

This clonotype was detected a few times. The chain couples TRBV30 to TRBJ2-2, with D hard to call. The V end lost 2 bases, the J end lost 7 bases, and 8 bases lay between the germline ends. CDR3 size: 12 residues. Germline V gene lookup returns CDR1 GTSNPN and CDR2 SVGIG (reference sequence). This CDR3 is CAWSLPDGELFF. The CDR3 DNA follows: TGTGCCTGGAGTCTGCCGGACGGGGAGCTGTTTTTT.

This clonotype counts as medium-sized. This chain joins TRBV24-1 and TRBJ1-1, with D possibly TRBD1 on 6 matching bases. The germline V gene encodes CDR1 KGHDR and CDR2 SFDVKD. Between the trimmed V and J ends, which lost 2 bases and 5 bases, there was a span of 11 bases. The CDR3 sequence is 14 residues long. CDR3 sequence reads: CATSDSGGLTEAFF. The CDR3, as DNA: TGTGCCACCAGTGATTCGGGGGGCCTTACTGAAGCTTTCTTT.

This clonotype was seen ten or more times. The chain uses TRBV7-6 and TRBJ2-2; D not certain. CDR1 SGHVS and CDR2 FNYEAQ come from the germline V gene. This CDR3 is built from 17 residues. With 1 base removed from V and 0 bases from J, the gap between germline ends came to 12 bases. CDR3 DNA: TGTGCCAGCAGCTTAGAGCTCGGCAACCCGAACACCGGGGAGCTGTTTTTT. As protein: CASSLELGNPNTGELFF. The whole variable domain, filled in from reference TRBV7-6 and TRBJ2-2, reads GAGVSQSPRYKVTKRGQDVALRCDPISGHVSLYWYRQALGQGPEFLTYFNYEAQQDKSGLPNDRFSAERPEGSISTLTIQRTEQRDSAMYRCASSLELGNPNTGELFFGEGSRLTVL.

This clonotype has a count of ten or more. The chain uses TRBV5-1 and TRBJ2-2; 9 bases agree with TRBD1. Germline V lookup: CDR1 SGHRS, CDR2 YFSETQ. The CDR3 is 15 residues long. The ends lost 2 bases at V and 3 bases at J; junction bases unmatched: 2. The CDR3 loop reads CASSFRDRDTGELFF. The CDR3 DNA reads TGCGCCAGCAGCTTCCGGGACAGGGACACCGGGGAGCTGTTTTTT. The variable domain in full, with the rest retrieved from reference TRBV5-1 and TRBJ2-2, is KAGVTQTPRYLIKTRGQQVTLSCSPISGHRSVSWYQQTPGQGLQFLFEYFSETQRNKGNFPGRFSGRQFSNSRSEMNVSTLELGDSALYLCASSFRDRDTGELFFGEGSRLTVL.

This clonotype was recorded many times. The chain links TRBV11-2 to TRBJ1-5; 9 bases agree with TRBD1. Germline V gene sequence: CDR1 SGHAT, CDR2 FQNNGV. V was clipped by 6 bases and J by 4 bases; unmatched bases: 7. CDR3 size: 15 residues. In nucleotides, the CDR3 is TGTGCCAGCAGACCGACAGGGGGATCGAATCAGCCCCAGCATTTT. Amino acid sequence: CASRPTGGSNQPQHF. Full variable domain (outside the CDR3, taken from reference TRBV11-2 and TRBJ1-5): EAGVAQSPRYKIIEKRQSVAFWCNPISGHATLYWYQQILGQGPKLLIQFQNNGVVDDSQLPKDRFSAERLKGVDSTLKIQPAKLEDSAVYLCASRPTGGSNQPQHFGDGTRLSIL.

This clonotype was detected many times. This chain uses TRBV5-6 with TRBJ2-7; D tentatively reads TRBD1 or TRBD2 (6 bases each). Trimming took 3 bases from V and 3 from J, leaving 13 bases between them. Germline V gene data show CDR1 as SGHDT and CDR2 as YYEEEE. The CDR3 contains 14 residues. The CDR3 spells CASSWRQDYYEQYF. CDR3 nucleotide sequence: TGTGCCAGCAGCTGGCGACAGGACTACTACGAGCAGTACTTC.

In its sample, this clonotype is medium-sized. Here the CDR3 reads CASSEALAGIRQFF. In nucleotides, the CDR3 is TGTGCCAGCAGTGAGGCACTAGCGGGGATACGGCAGTTCTTC. The chain combines TRBV2 with TRBJ2-1, with 10 bases matching TRBD2. The CDR3 runs to 14 residues. Germline assignment: CDR1 SNHLY and CDR2 FYNNEI. V lost 3 bases and J lost 12; bases outside the gene matches: 8.

This clonotype counts as medium-sized. This sequence joins TRBV20-1 and TRBJ2-1; 9 nucleotides line up with TRBD2. The V segment lost 6 bases and the J segment 2 bases; nucleotides outside the gene matches: 5. The CDR3 extends over 14 amino acids. Germline V CDR1 and CDR2: DFQATT, SNEGSKA (reference sequence). The CDR3 nucleotides read TGCAGTGCCCCCAGCGGGAGGACCTACAATGAGCAGTTCTTC. Amino acids: CSAPSGRTYNEQFF.

Many counts were recorded for this clonotype. This rearrangement joins TRBV6-4 to TRBJ1-6; 10 bases match TRBD1. This CDR3 spans 18 amino acids. V shed 7 bases and J 3 bases; nucleotides not matched to a gene: 12. CDR1 and CDR2 from the germline V gene are MRHNA and SNTAGT. The CDR3 loop is CASTYRDRGHHYNSPLHF. The CDR3 DNA reads as TGTGCCAGCACCTACCGGGACAGGGGCCACCACTATAATTCACCCCTCCACTTT.